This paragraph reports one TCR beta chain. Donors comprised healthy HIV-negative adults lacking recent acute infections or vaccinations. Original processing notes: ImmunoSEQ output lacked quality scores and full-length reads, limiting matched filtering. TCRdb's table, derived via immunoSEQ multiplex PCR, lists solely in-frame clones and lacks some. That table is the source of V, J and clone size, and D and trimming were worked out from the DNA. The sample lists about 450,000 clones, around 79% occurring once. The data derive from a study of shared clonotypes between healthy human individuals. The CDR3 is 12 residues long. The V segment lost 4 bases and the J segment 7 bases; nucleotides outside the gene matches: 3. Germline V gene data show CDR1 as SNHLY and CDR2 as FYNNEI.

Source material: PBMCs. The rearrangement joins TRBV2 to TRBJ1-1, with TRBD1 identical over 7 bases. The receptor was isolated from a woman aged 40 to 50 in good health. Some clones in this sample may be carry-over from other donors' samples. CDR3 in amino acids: CASSGPGGEAFF. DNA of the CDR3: TGTGCCAGCAGTGGGCCAGGGGGTGAAGCTTTCTTT.